The sequence of this T cell receptor beta chain was determined in a study of persistence of HIV-infected CD4 T cells (dated by TCRdb to about 2020). For the wider study: The study isolated CMV- and HIV-1 Gag-responding CD4+ T cells from ART-treated individuals to examine antigen-driven clonal expansion of HIV-1-infected cells. Suppressive ART had been received by participants for a median of about eight years. Peripheral blood samples of up to roughly 200 mL were obtained at multiple time points, with the exception of two participants, for whom leukapheresis was performed at a single time point. The clonality of all cells in each sorted population was measured by TCRbeta sequencing, and the clonality of infected cells was measured by proviral sequencing. Cross-participant TCR cluster analysis included roughly eight participants for CMV and 6 or 7 participants for Gag. The paper's findings and limits, for the study overall: Antigen-responding cells were enriched for expanded CDR3beta sequences that were degenerate, which suggests that CD4+ responses to CMV and Gag underwent convergent selection. Significantly lower TCRbeta richness was observed in CMV- and Gag-responding cells than in anti-CD3/anti-CD28-responding cells, and higher oligoclonality was observed in CMV-responding cells than in CD3/CD28-stimulated and Gag-responding cells. Within the same sorted populations, TCR oligoclonality correlated with proviral oligoclonality. Bulk TCR analyses could not be limited to the rare CMV-responding cells that actually contained HIV-1 proviruses. Only a small number of individuals took part in the study, and the range of antigens tested was limited.

The CDR3 numbers 13 residues from cysteine through phenylalanine. The only DNA kept is the CDR3, 39 bases in frame from the first base. Ends trimmed: V by 4 bases, J by 3 bases; bases unmatched to a gene: 2. For CDR1 and CDR2, the germline V gene lists SNHLY and FYNNEI. As concerns this clone: Its antigen is still unknown. No base quality information exists; no much larger clone differs at one position.

The treatment or condition label for this specimen denotes: suppressive antiretroviral therapy. Lysates of CMV-infected fibroblasts were used at 10 ug/mL for cell stimulation. Memory populations depleted of antigen-responding cells were obtained by sorting nonresponding CD40L-negative CD69-negative CD45RO-high memory CD4+ T cells. HIV-1-infected adults in whom suppressive ART had been started during chronic infection were enrolled as participants. Participants had undetectable plasma HIV-1 RNA below 50 copies/mL for at least 4 years. To be included, participants needed a CD4+ T cell count above 400 cells/uL and a positive CMV serology. Before stimulation, PBMCs were isolated using density centrifugation and then depleted of CD8+ T cells. For about 20 hours, CD8-depleted PBMCs were stimulated with anti-CD28/CD49d costimulation, a CD40-blocking antibody, and enfuvirtide, which was added to prevent new infections. Sorting was done on either a Beckman Coulter MoFlo Legacy or an XDP sorter, and propidium iodide was used to exclude dead cells. Genomic DNA was extracted using the QIAamp DNA Mini Kit for samples with more than one million cells and using the Quick-DNA Microprep Kit for all other samples.

The immunoSEQ hsTCRB assay version 4 in survey mode was used to sequence TCRbeta repertoires from genomic DNA. Genomic DNA was diluted to 8 to 10 ng/uL, using up to roughly 1 ug per sample for TCRbeta sequencing. For the original study's pipeline: TCRbeta data were analyzed in ImmunoSeq Analyzer 3.0, with diversity computed on productive nucleotide rearrangements. Using the Immunarch R package, the improved Chao index served to estimate lower-bound TCR diversity and the Gini coefficient served to estimate clonality. Different nucleotide rearrangements encoding the same CDR3beta amino acid sequence were counted as distinct clonotypes. TCRbeta sequences significantly enriched in antigen-responding cells relative to anti-CD3/anti-CD28-activated cells were identified by differential abundance analysis. GLIPH2 grouped TCRs by predicted peptide-MHC specificity, both within each participant and across combined participant data sets. The table was pulled from immuneACCESS by TCRdb, which kept in-frame rearrangements only. Such tables lose some clones; where checked, under half of the loss comes from unresolved V genes, and the rest has no known cause. V, J and clone size are taken as reported in that table, and D and trimming were inferred from the DNA itself. In this sample the table shows 37,000 or so clones, 75% to 90% of which occur a single time. The ten largest clonotypes hold around 1.5% of the sample.

The rearranged chain carries TRBV2 and TRBJ2-7; a stretch of 8 junction bases matches TRBD1. Sequencing was performed on CD4+ T cells sorted from PBMCs after roughly 17-hour stimulation, taken from a patient who received antiretroviral therapy. The intended sense of this specimen's cell subset or site label: CD40L-CD69- CD45RO-high memory CD4 T cells not responding to CMV lysate. This clonotype was obtained from an adult man with HIV who was CMV-seropositive. DNA sequence: TGTGCCAGCAGTGGGACAGGGAACTACGAGCAGTACTTC. The encoded protein is CASSGTGNYEQYF.